This T cell receptor (beta chain) derives from a study of cytomegalovirus exposure and HLA in healthy donors. It was with 60 Vbeta and 13 Jbeta primers that the PCR ran. Method: immunoSEQ multiplex PCR; TCRdb's copy keeps in-frame clones and lacks some. This sample contains 200,000 to 250,000 clones. Whole-study results and caveats: The majority of CMV-associated TCR beta chains were reported as apparently HLA-restricted in a later analysis. Reports described diagnosis of cytomegalovirus status by the classifier as highly specific and sensitive.

A word on this clone: Its cognate antigen is unknown.

The specimen was PBMCs. The receptor comes from a woman in her twenties or thirties in good health and CMV-seropositive.

CDR3 nucleotide sequence: TGTGCCAGCAGTGTCGTAGACAGAGATGGCTACACCTTC. Translated: CASSVVDRDGYTF. The genes are TRBV6-1 and TRBJ1-2; a possible D gene is TRBD1 (5 bases). Germline V gene lookup returns CDR1 MNHNS and CDR2 SASEGT. V shed 4 bases and J shed 6 bases, with 12 bases lying between them. The CDR3 runs 13 residues.